This entry features one T cell receptor beta chain sequence. The data originate from a study of blood T cell repertoires in COVID-19. In the study overall: Collection of acute and convalescent COVID-19 samples took place in the United States, Italy and Spain. From T cells, B-cell-depleted T cells, or PBMCs came the material, which was cDNA or gDNA.

In the authors' workflow: Reference gene primer amplification gave estimated nucleated cell counts. The protocol was immunoSEQ multiplex PCR, while the TCRdb copy is restricted to in-frame clones and leaves out a portion. For V, J and clone size, that table is used; D and trimming come from the DNA. The repertoire holds 70,000 to 75,000 clones, with about 82% as singletons. The CDR3 runs 17 residues. The V gene's germline CDR1 is LGHNA and CDR2 YSLEER. Between the trimmed V and J ends, which lost 0 bases and 3 bases, there was a span of 17 bases. The receptor comes from a woman of 80 years or more with active or convalescent COVID-19. The V gene is TRBV4-3, the J gene TRBJ1-2; no clear D. Sequencing was performed on peripheral blood. CDR3 in amino acids: CASSQDLGTESYYGYTF. In DNA form, the CDR3 reads TGCGCCAGCAGCCAAGATCTGGGCACCGAAAGTTACTATGGCTACACCTTC.